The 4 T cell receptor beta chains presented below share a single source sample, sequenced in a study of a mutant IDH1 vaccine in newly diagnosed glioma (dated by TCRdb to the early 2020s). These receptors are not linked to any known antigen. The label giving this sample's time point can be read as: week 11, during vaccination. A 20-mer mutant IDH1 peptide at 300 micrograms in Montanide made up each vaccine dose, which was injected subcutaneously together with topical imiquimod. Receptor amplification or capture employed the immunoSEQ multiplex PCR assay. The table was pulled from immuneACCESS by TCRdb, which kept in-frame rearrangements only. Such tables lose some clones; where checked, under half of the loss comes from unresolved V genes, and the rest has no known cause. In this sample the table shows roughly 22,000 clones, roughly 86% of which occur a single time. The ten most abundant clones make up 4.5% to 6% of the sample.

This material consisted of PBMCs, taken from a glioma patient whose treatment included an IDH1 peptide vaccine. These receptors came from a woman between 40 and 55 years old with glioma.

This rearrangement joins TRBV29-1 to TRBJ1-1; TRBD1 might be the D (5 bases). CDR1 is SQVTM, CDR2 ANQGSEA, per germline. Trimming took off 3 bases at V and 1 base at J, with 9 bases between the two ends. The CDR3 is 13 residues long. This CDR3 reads CSVDNGGNTEAFF. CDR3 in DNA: TGCAGCGTTGATAACGGGGGGAACACTGAAGCTTTCTTT.

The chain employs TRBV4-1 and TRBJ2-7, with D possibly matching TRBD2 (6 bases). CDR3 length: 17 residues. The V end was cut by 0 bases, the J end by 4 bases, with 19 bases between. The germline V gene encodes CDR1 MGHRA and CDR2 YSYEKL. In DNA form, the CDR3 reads TGCGCCAGCAGCCAAGATCCTCAAGCGGGTGGGGGGTACGAGCAGTACTTC. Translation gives CASSQDPQAGGGYEQYF.

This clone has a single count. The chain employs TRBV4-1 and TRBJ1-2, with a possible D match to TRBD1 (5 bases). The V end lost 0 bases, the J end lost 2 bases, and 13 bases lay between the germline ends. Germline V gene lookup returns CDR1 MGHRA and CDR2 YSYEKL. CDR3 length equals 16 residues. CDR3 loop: CASSQERPGRNYGYTF. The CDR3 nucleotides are TGCGCCAGCAGCCAAGAGAGACCAGGGAGGAACTATGGCTACACCTTC.

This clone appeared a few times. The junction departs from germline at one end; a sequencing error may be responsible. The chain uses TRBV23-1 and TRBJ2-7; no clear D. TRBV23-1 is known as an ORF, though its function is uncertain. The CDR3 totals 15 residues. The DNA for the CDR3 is TGCGCCAGCACTCAAGGCCGAAAGAGTACCTACGAGCAGTACTTC. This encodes CASTQGRKSTYEQYF.